This T cell receptor beta chain was recorded in a study of blood T cell repertoires in COVID-19. Study-level information: From T cells, B-cell-depleted T cells, or PBMCs came the material, which was cDNA or gDNA.

Germline V gives CDR1 SNHLY, CDR2 FYNNEI. V shed 2 bases and J shed 4 bases, with 12 bases lying between them. This CDR3 has 15 amino acids. As processed by the authors: Amplification with reference gene primers provided the estimates of nucleated cell counts. This table comes from immunoSEQ multiplex PCR, and its TCRdb copy is limited to in-frame clones, with some not included. Clonal size and the V and J genes are those of that table, whereas D and trimming came from the DNA. This table holds more than 25,000 clones, roughly four fifths found once. The V call is TRBV2, the J call TRBJ1-5; no clear D. The sample comprised peripheral blood. The clonotype originates from a woman at least 80 years old with acute or convalescent COVID-19. The CDR3 bases are TGTGCCAGCAGTGAATTGAGAGGAGAAAATCAGCCCCAGCATTTT. It yields the protein CASSELRGENQPQHF.